The rows below give T cell receptor beta chains drawn from one sample of a study of cytomegalovirus exposure and HLA in healthy donors. Some clones are missing from TCRdb's copy, which holds only in-frame ones; the method was immunoSEQ multiplex PCR. The table has tens of thousands of clones, approximately 75% seen once. The sequenced material came from PBMCs. The receptors were sampled from a man aged 55 to 70 in good health and CMV-seropositive. Each CDR3 is given with its conserved first and last residue. A D gene is named only where the DNA matches it firmly. Rows give clone size only sometimes, using once, few, many, or a class for an expanded clone.

-	TRBV21-1	-	TRBJ2-2	TGTGCCAGCAGCAGTAGCGGGAGGGCCGGGGAGCTGTTTTTT	CASSSSGRAGELFF
-	TRBV6-1	once	TRBJ1-1	TGTGCCAGCAGTGAGACACGGAACACTGAAGCTTTCTTT	CASSETRNTEAFF
TRBD2	TRBV5-1	-	TRBJ2-7	TGCGCCAGCAGCTTGGAGCGGGGGAGAGGGTACGAGCAGTACTTC	CASSLERGRGYEQYF
-	TRBV11-2	-	TRBJ1-2	TGTGTCAGCAGCTCAATTCACAGGGCTGATCGGGTTATTCGTGGCTACACCTTC	CVSSSIHRADRVIRGYTF
-	TRBV6-1	once	TRBJ2-7	TGTGCCAGCATGGGACTCTACGAGCAGTACTTC	CASMGLYEQYF
TRBD2	TRBV19	-	TRBJ2-3	TGTGCCAGTAGTATCAGCGGGGGCCCCCCAGATACGCAGTATTTT	CASSISGGPPDTQYF
-	TRBV21-1	-	TRBJ1-2	TGTGCCAGCAGCAAACCCCTTGGACAGGGCTGGGGCTACACCTTC	CASSKPLGQGWGYTF
TRBD2	TRBV2	few	TRBJ2-1	TGTGCCAGCAGATCCTCGGGGGGGGTGGTCTATGAGCAGTTCTTC	CASRSSGGVVYEQFF
TRBD2	TRBV6-5	-	TRBJ2-5	TGTGCCAGCACCGTCATAGCGGGGGGAGGAGAGACCCAGTACTTC	CASTVIAGGGETQYF
TRBD1	TRBV5-1	-	TRBJ1-1	TGCGCCAGCAGCTTGGTAGGGGGCTCGAACACTGAAGCTTTCTTT	CASSLVGGSNTEAFF
-	TRBV5-4	once	TRBJ2-3	TGTGCCAGCAGCGAAGGCGGGACCAGAGATACGCAGTATTTT	CASSEGGTRDTQYF
TRBD1	TRBV7-6	-	TRBJ2-7	TGTGCCAGCAGCTTAGCCGGGACAGGGGTTACTTCCTACGAGCAGTACTTC	CASSLAGTGVTSYEQYF
TRBD2	TRBV27	-	TRBJ2-7	TGTGCCAGCAGCCATAGGACTAGCGGAGACCTGGAGCAGTACTTC	CASSHRTSGDLEQYF
TRBD2	TRBV5-1	-	TRBJ2-3	TGCGCCAGCAAGGGACTAGCGGGAGGGGATACGCAGTATTTT	CASKGLAGGDTQYF
TRBD1	TRBV7-9	-	TRBJ1-4	TGTGCCAGCAGCTCCCGGGACAGGGGTTTCGAAAAACTGTTTTTT	CASSSRDRGFEKLFF
TRBD1	TRBV7-8	few	TRBJ2-3	TGTGCCAGCAGCTCCGACAGGGCCCGACCGACAGATACGCAGTATTTT	CASSSDRARPTDTQYF
-	TRBV11-3	few	TRBJ1-2	TGTGCCAGCGGGAAGGGGGACTACGGCTACACCTTC	CASGKGDYGYTF
TRBD1	TRBV2	once	TRBJ2-7	TGTGCCAGAGGGGGACAGGGGGACTACGAGCAGTACTTC	CARGGQGDYEQYF
TRBD1	TRBV6-1	few	TRBJ1-2	TGTGCCAGCAGTGTACCAAGACAGGGCGATGGCTACACCTTC	CASSVPRQGDGYTF
-	TRBV4-1	once	TRBJ1-1	TGCGCCAGCAGCCAAGTATCAGCAGGGTCCACTGAAGCTTTCTTT	CASSQVSAGSTEAFF
TRBD1	TRBV7-6	-	TRBJ2-7	TGTGCCAGCAGCGGAACGGGACAGGGCTCCTACGAGCAGTACTTC	CASSGTGQGSYEQYF
TRBD1	TRBV5-1	-	TRBJ1-1	TGCGCCAGCAGCTTGGCCGGTGGGACAGGGTCATCCACTGAAGCTTTCTTT	CASSLAGGTGSSTEAFF
-	TRBV5-4	-	TRBJ2-1	TGTGCCAGCAGCCAGACTAGCAGAAGCCCCCAGGGGAGTGAGCAGTTCTTC	CASSQTSRSPQGSEQFF
TRBD1	TRBV4-2	few	TRBJ2-2	TGTGCCAGCAGCCAGGGACAGGGGGATACCGGGGAGCTGTTTTTT	CASSQGQGDTGELFF
TRBD1	TRBV7-2	few	TRBJ1-1	TGTGCCAGCAGCTTAGGGTGGACAGGGAACACTGAAGCTTTCTTT	CASSLGWTGNTEAFF
-	TRBV6-5	-	TRBJ2-3	TGTGCCAGCAGTTACTCTACAACAGGGAGCACAGATACGCAGTATTTT	CASSYSTTGSTDTQYF
TRBD1	TRBV10-3	-	TRBJ1-5	TGTGCCATCAGTGACGGTTATAGGACAGGGAGCAATCAGCCCCAGCATTTT	CAISDGYRTGSNQPQHF
-	TRBV18	-	TRBJ1-1	TGTGCCAGCTCAAGAGGACAGCTGAACACTGAAGCTTTCTTT	CASSRGQLNTEAFF
-	TRBV9	-	TRBJ2-5	TGTGCCAGCAGCGTAGAGTTTGCGCCGGGGACCCAGTACTTC	CASSVEFAPGTQYF
-	TRBV5-1	many	TRBJ2-7	TGCGCCAGCAGCTTGGCCGGGTCTAACGAGCAGTACTTC	CASSLAGSNEQYF
-	TRBV5-6	few	TRBJ2-3	TGTGCCAGCAGCTTGCGAGCCCGCAACCGCCCAGATACGCAGTATTTT	CASSLRARNRPDTQYF
-	TRBV6-1	-	TRBJ2-7	TGTGCCAGCAGTGAGTATGGGGGGAATATCCGCGAGCAGTACTTC	CASSEYGGNIREQYF
TRBD1	TRBV7-9	-	TRBJ2-7	TGTGCCAGCAGCTCCGGGACAGGGGCCTTCTACGAGCAGTACTTC	CASSSGTGAFYEQYF
TRBD1	TRBV5-4	-	TRBJ2-1	TGTGCCAGCAGCAGCCGACAGGGGTCCTACAATGAGCAGTTCTTC	CASSSRQGSYNEQFF
TRBD1	TRBV6-1	-	TRBJ1-1	TGTGCCAGCAGTCCCTGGGACAGCAACACTGAAGCTTTCTTT	CASSPWDSNTEAFF
TRBD1	TRBV10-2	-	TRBJ1-6	TGCGCCAGCAGTGAGGGTCGGGGGACAGACAATTCACCCCTCCACTTT	CASSEGRGTDNSPLHF
-	TRBV5-1	-	TRBJ2-7	TGCGCCAGCAGCTCAGGGACATACTACGAGCAGTACTTC	CASSSGTYYEQYF
TRBD1	TRBV29-1	once	TRBJ2-1	TGCAGCGTTGAAGAACAGGGGGCTCGTGTATATGAGCAGTTCTTC	CSVEEQGARVYEQFF
-	TRBV7-9	-	TRBJ2-7	TGTGCCAGCAGCCAAGACAGTAACGAGGAAGAGCAGTACTTC	CASSQDSNEEEQYF
-	TRBV19	-	TRBJ1-2	TGTGCCACCTTCGGGGGTGTTGGTGGCTACACCTTC	CATFGGVGGYTF
TRBD1	TRBV5-1	few	TRBJ1-1	TGCGCCAGCAGCTTCCCGGACAGGGTCACTGAAGCTTTCTTT	CASSFPDRVTEAFF
TRBD2	TRBV6-1	-	TRBJ2-4	TGTGCCAGCAGTGTGCGGGAGGGCCGGGACATTCAGTACTTC	CASSVREGRDIQYF
-	TRBV11-2	-	TRBJ1-3	TGTGCCAGCAGCTCCCAGGTTTTCTCTGGAAGCACCATATATTTT	CASSSQVFSGSTIYF
TRBD1	TRBV5-1	-	TRBJ2-7	TGCGCCAGCAGCCCGGATTCCGGGACAGGGCGCCACGAGCAGTACTTC	CASSPDSGTGRHEQYF
-	TRBV5-4	-	TRBJ2-5	TGTGCCAGCAGCTTCGGGGGAAGGAGCGAGGAGACCCAGTACTTC	CASSFGGRSEETQYF
TRBD1	TRBV4-1	-	TRBJ1-3	TGCGCCAGCAGCCAAGACCCTAGGACAGGAATCTCTGGAAACACCATATATTTT	CASSQDPRTGISGNTIYF
TRBD2	TRBV7-2	-	TRBJ2-3	TGTGCCAGCAGCTTCCGCTATGGGGTAGCGGGGGGGTCAGATACGCAGTATTTT	CASSFRYGVAGGSDTQYF
-	TRBV29-1	-	TRBJ1-2	TGCAGCGTTGAAGGCCGGGGGGGCGACTATGGCTACACCTTC	CSVEGRGGDYGYTF
-	TRBV11-2	-	TRBJ1-1	TGTGCCAGCAGCATATACAGGGACGTCGGCGGGGCTTTCTTT	CASSIYRDVGGAFF